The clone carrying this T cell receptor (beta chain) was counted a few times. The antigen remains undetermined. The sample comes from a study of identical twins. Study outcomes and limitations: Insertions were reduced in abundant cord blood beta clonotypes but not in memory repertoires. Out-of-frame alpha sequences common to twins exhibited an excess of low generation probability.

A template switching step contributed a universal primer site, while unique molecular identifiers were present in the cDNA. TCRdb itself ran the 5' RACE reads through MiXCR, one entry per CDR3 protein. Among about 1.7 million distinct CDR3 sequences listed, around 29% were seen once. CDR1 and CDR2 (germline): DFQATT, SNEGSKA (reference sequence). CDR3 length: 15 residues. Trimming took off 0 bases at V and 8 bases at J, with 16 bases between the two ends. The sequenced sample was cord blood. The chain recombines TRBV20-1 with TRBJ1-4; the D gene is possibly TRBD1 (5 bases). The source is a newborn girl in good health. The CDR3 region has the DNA TGCAGTGCTAGAGATCGGGGGGGGTATGGAGAAAAACTGTTTTTT. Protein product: CSARDRGGYGEKLFF.